These 8 T cell receptor beta chains share one sample of origin, sequenced in a study of CD8+ T cells in alopecia areata. As part of sample collection, lesional scalp punch biopsies and peripheral blood were taken from alopecia areata patients. In each case, RNA was isolated and then reverse transcribed into cDNA as the sequencing template. The protocol was immunoSEQ multiplex PCR, while the TCRdb copy is restricted to in-frame clones and leaves out a portion. The sample records 7,500 to 10,000 clones, 55% to 75% being singletons. Sequenced material: skin. Receptor source: a human donor with alopecia areata.

Turning to this clone: A junction boundary mismatches the germline segment, possibly from a read error. The chain employs TRBV7-3 and TRBJ1-1; 9 positions agree with TRBD1. This CDR3 spans 15 amino acids. The germline V gene encodes CDR1 SGHTA and CDR2 FQGTGA. CDR3 in DNA: TGTGCCAGCAGCCTAACGACAGGGGGGAGCACTGAAGCTTTCTTT. It yields the protein CASSLTTGGSTEAFF.

The V and J genes are TRBV6-6 and TRBJ1-1; the D is unclear. The germline V gene encodes CDR1 MNHNY and CDR2 SVGAGI (reference sequence). The CDR3 covers 15 residues. Deletions cut 7 bases from V and 4 bases from J, with 19 bases between. The CDR3 DNA reads as TGTGCCAGCACCTCAAATGAAGGGATGGCCACTGAAGCTTTCTTT. It specifies CASTSNEGMATEAFF.

J is TRBJ2-1 and V is TRBV11-2, with 7 bases aligning to TRBD1. From germline, CDR1 is SGHAT and CDR2 FQNNGV. V was clipped by 5 bases and J by 2 bases; unmatched bases: 15. The CDR3 extends over 18 amino acids. This CDR3 reads CASSPRTGLRDTYNEQFF. The CDR3 DNA sequence: TGTGCCAGCAGCCCACGGACAGGTCTGAGGGATACCTACAATGAGCAGTTCTTC.

The V and J genes are TRBV4-3 and TRBJ2-7; D is unclear. CDR1 and CDR2 from the germline V gene are LGHNA and YSLEER. Deletions cut 3 bases from V and 1 base from J, with 16 bases between. The CDR3 is 16 amino acids. DNA of the CDR3: TGCGCCAGCAGCCAGGCCTTGGAAGGGCCATCCTACGAGCAGTACTTC. Translation: CASSQALEGPSYEQYF.

This clone was detected once. This rearrangement joins TRBV5-4 to TRBJ2-7; 8 nucleotides line up with TRBD1. The V gene's germline CDR1 is SGHNT and CDR2 YYREEE (reference sequence). V lost 4 bases to trimming and J lost 2 bases; unmatched junction nucleotides: 5. The CDR3 has 14 residues. CDR3 protein: CASSPDRDPYEQYF. The CDR3 nucleotides are TGTGCCAGCAGCCCGGACAGGGATCCCTACGAGCAGTACTTC. The whole variable domain, remainder taken from reference TRBV5-4 and TRBJ2-7, is ETGVTQSPTHLIKTRGQQVTLRCSSQSGHNTVSWYQQALGQGPQFIFQYYREEENGRGNFPPRFSGLQFPNYSSELNVNALELDDSALYLCASSPDRDPYEQYFGPGTRLTVT.

The gene calls are TRBV11-2 and TRBJ1-2; D remains unclear. The CDR3 extends over 13 amino acids. The V gene's germline CDR1 is SGHAT and CDR2 FQNNGV. V lost 4 bases and J lost 0, with 6 bases in between. CDR3 protein: CASSSNTNYGYTF. The CDR3 DNA sequence: TGTGCCAGCAGCTCAAATACTAACTATGGCTACACCTTC.

The rearrangement joins TRBV29-1 to TRBJ2-7; TRBD2 matches at 11 bases. Trimming at V came to 7 bases and at J to 2 bases, leaving 7 bases not matched to a gene. Germline CDR1 SQVTM, CDR2 ANQGSEA. This CDR3 is built from 14 residues. The CDR3 nucleotides read TGCAGCGCCTTCACTAGCGGGAGCGCCTACGAGCAGTACTTC. The encoded protein is CSAFTSGSAYEQYF.

CDR3 DNA sequence: TGTGCCAGCACCCGGACAGAGGGATTGAACACTGAAGCTTTCTTT. This encodes CASTRTEGLNTEAFF. The V gene is TRBV6-1, the J gene TRBJ1-1, with D maybe TRBD1 (6 bases). Trimming left V 7 bases short and J 0 bases short, with 15 bases between. This CDR3 has 15 residues. The germline V gene has CDR1 MNHNS and CDR2 SASEGT.